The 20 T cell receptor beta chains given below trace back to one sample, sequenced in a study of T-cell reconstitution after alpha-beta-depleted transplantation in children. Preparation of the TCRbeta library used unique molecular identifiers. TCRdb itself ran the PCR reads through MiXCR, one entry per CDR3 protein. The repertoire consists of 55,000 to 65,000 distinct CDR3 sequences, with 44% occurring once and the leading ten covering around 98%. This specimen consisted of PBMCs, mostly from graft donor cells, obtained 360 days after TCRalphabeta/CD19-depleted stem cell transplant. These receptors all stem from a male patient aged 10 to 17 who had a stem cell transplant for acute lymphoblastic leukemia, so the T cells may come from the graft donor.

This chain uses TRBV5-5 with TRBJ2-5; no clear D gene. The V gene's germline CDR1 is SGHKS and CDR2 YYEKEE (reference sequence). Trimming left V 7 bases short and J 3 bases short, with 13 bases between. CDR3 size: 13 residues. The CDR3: CASSHPAEETQYF. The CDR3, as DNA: TGTGCCAGCTCCCACCCGGCGGAAGAGACCCAGTACTTC. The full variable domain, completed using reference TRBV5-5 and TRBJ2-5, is DAGVTQSPTHLIKTRGQQVTLRCSPISGHKSVSWYQQVLGQGPQFIFQYYEKEERGRGNFPDRFSARQFPNYSSELNVNALLLGDSALYLCASSHPAEETQYFGPGTRLLVL.

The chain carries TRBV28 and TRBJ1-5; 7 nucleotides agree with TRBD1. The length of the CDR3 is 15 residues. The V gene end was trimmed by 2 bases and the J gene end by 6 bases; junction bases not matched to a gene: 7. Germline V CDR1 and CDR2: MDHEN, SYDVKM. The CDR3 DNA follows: TGTGCCAGCAGTTTAAGGCAGGGGGGAAGTCAGCCCCAGCATTTT. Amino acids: CASSLRQGGSQPQHF.

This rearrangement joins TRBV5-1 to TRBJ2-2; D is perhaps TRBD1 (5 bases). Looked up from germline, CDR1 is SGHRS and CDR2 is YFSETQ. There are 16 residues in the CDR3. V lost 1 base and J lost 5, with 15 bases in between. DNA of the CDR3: TGCGCCAGCAGCTTGTCTCTGCAGGGTCGAACCGGGGAGCTGTTTTTT. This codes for CASSLSLQGRTGELFF.

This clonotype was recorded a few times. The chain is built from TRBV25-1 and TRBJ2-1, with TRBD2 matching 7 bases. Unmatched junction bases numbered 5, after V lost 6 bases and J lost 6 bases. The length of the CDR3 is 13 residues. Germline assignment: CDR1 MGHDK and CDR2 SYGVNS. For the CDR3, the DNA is TGTGCCAGCAGCCTCTCTAGCGGCAATGAGCAGTTCTTC. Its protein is CASSLSSGNEQFF. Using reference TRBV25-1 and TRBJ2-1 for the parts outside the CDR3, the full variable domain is EADIYQTPRYLVIGTGKKITLECSQTMGHDKMYWYQQDPGMELHLIHYSYGVNSTEKGDLSSESTVSRIRTEHFPLTLESARPSHTSQYLCASSLSSGNEQFFGPGTRLTVL.

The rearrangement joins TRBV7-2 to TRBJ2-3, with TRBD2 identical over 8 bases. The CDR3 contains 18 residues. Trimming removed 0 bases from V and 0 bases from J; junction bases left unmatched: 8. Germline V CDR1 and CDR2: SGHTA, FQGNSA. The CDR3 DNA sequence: TGTGCCAGCAGCTTAGCGTTCCGACTAGCGAAAAGCACAGATACGCAGTATTTT. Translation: CASSLAFRLAKSTDTQYF.

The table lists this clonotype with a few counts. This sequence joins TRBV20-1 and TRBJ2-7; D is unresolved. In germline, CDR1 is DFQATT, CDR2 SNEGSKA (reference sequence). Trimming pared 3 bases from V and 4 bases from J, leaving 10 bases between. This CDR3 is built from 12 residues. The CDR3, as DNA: TGCAGTGCTAGCGCTTCGGGTTACGAGCAGTACTTC. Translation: CSASASGYEQYF.

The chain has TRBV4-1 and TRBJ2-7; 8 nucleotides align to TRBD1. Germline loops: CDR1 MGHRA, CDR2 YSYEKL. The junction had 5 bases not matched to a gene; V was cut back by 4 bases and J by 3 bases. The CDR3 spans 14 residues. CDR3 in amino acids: CASSPQGEVYEQYF. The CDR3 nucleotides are TGCGCCAGCAGCCCACAGGGGGAGGTCTACGAGCAGTACTTC.

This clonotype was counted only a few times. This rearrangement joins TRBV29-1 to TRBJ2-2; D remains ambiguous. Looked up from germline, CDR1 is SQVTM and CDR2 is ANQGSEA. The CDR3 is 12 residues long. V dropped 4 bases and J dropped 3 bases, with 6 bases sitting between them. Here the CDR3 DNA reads TGCAGCGTTGGGCGTTACACCGGGGAGCTGTTTTTT. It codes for CSVGRYTGELFF.

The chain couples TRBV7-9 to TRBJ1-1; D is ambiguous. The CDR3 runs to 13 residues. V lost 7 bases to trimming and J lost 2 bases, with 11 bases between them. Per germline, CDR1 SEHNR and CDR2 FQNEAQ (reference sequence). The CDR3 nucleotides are TGTGCCAGCAACGTTGGGGAAAACACTGAAGCTTTCTTT. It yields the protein CASNVGENTEAFF.

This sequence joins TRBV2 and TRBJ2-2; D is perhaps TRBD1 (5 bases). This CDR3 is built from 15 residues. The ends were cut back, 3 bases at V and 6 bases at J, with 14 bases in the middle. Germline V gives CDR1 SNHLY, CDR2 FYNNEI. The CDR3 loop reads CASSDMVIRAGELFF. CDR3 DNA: TGTGCCAGCAGTGATATGGTCATCAGGGCCGGGGAGCTGTTTTTT.

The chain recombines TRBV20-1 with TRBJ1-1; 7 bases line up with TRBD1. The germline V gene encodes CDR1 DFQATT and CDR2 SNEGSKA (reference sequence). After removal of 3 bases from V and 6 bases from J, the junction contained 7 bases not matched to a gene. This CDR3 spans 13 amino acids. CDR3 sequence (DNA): TGCAGTGCTAGTGACAGGGACCTCCCTGAAGCTTTCTTT. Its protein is CSASDRDLPEAFF.

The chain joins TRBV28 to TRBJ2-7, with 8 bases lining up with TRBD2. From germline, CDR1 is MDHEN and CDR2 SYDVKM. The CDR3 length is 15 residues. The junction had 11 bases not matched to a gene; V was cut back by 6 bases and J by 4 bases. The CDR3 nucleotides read TGTGCCAGCAGCGTGGCCGGGACTAGTATGTACGAGCAGTACTTC. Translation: CASSVAGTSMYEQYF.

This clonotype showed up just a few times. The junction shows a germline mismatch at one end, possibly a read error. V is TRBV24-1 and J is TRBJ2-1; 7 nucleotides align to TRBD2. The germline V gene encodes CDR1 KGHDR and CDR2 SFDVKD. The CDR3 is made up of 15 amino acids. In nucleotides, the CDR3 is TGTGCCACCAGTGGGACTAGTCTCTCCCACAATGAGCAGTTCTTC. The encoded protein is CATSGTSLSHNEQFF.

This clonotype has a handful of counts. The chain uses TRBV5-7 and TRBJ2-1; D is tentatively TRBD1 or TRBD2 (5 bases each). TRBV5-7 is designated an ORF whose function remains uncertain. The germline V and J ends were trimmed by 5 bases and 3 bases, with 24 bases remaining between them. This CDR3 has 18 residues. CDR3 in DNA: TGTGCCAGCAGTCGGGGTGGGGCGCGAAAGGGGATCTACAATGAGCAGTTCTTC. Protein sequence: CASSRGGARKGIYNEQFF.

The CDR3 DNA follows: TGCAGTGCCCAGACAGGGGCTGAGGTGGAAGAGACCCAGTACTTC. Its protein is CSAQTGAEVEETQYF. The chain recombines TRBV20-1 with TRBJ2-5; TRBD1 agrees at 8 bases. The germline V gene encodes CDR1 DFQATT and CDR2 SNEGSKA (reference sequence). V shed 6 bases and J 3 bases; nucleotides not matched to a gene: 12. The CDR3 has 15 residues.

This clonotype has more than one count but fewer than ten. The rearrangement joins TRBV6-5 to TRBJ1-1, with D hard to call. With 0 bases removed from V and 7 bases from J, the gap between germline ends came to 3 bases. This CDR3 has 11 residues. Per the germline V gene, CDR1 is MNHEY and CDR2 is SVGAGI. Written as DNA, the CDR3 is TGTGCCAGCAGTTACTCCGGTGAAGCTTTCTTT. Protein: CASSYSGEAFF.

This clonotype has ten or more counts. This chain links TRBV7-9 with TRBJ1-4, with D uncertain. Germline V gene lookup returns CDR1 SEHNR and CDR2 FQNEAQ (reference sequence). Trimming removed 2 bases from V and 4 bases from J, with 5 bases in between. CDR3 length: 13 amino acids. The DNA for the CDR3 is TGTGCCAGCAGCTTAAACCGTAATGAAAAACTGTTTTTT. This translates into CASSLNRNEKLFF.

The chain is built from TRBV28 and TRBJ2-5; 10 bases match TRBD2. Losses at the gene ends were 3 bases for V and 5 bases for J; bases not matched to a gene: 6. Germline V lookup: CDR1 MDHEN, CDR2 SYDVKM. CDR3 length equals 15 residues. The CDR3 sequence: CASSFGSGGAETQYF. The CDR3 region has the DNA TGTGCCAGCAGTTTTGGAAGCGGGGGGGCGGAGACCCAGTACTTC.

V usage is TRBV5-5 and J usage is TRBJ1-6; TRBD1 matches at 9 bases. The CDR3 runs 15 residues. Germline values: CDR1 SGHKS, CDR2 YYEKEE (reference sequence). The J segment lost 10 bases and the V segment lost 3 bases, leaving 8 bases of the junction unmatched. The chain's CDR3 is CASSSPGQGSSPLHF. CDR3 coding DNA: TGTGCCAGCAGCTCCCCGGGACAGGGCTCGTCACCCCTCCACTTT.

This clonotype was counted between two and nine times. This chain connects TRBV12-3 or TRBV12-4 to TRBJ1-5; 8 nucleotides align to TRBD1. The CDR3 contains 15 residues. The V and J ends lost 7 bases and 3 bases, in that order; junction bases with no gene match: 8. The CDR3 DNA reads TGTGCCAGCAAACCCGGGACAGGCTTCAATCAGCCCCAGCATTTT. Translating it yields CASKPGTGFNQPQHF.